Listed below are T cell receptor beta chains from one sample, sequenced in a study of technical replicates of blood from a handful of donors. Generated by immunoSEQ multiplex PCR, the TCRdb table keeps only in-frame clones and is missing some. The sample has 98,000 or so clones; roughly 96% are singletons. Sequenced sample: T cells isolated from PBMCs. The receptor set was obtained from a human donor in good health. Both conserved end residues are part of each CDR3.

J,V,CDR3
TRBJ2-5,TRBV9,CASSVGAGGGETQYF
TRBJ1-5,TRBV19,CASSNRVLWPQHF
TRBJ2-4,TRBV13,CASSLAGGLAKNIQYF
TRBJ2-2,TRBV11-2,CASSLAGDVGELFF
TRBJ2-7,TRBV28,CASSATWDRGAYEQYF
TRBJ1-2,TRBV12-5,CASGLTDSRGGYTF
TRBJ1-4,TRBV5-8,CASSLGQATNEKLFF
TRBJ1-5,TRBV5-4,CASSRDPAGQPQHF
TRBJ2-1,TRBV27,CASSFRSGGVNEQFF
TRBJ1-1,TRBV15,CATSRDRGTEAFF
TRBJ1-2,TRBV21-1,CAGDKISYGYTF
TRBJ1-4,TRBV28,CASRSPTGSNEKLFF
TRBJ1-4,TRBV5-8,CASSLRGALGEKLFF
TRBJ2-7,TRBV11-2,CASSLKWAGDEQYF
TRBJ2-2,TRBV6-5,CASSASSGGTGELFF
TRBJ2-7,TRBV7-2,CASRPGGTSYEQYF
TRBJ1-1,TRBV6-5,CASSYSIGQGGTEAFF
TRBJ1-1,TRBV7-6,CASSVDRVRWTEAFF
TRBJ1-4,TRBV5-6,CASSSFRTAVTTNEKLFF
TRBJ1-6,TRBV6-6,CASSYLTTGRNSPLHF
TRBJ2-3,TRBV5-4,CASSELQGAEDTQYF
TRBJ2-2,TRBV28,CASSIREGTGELFF
TRBJ2-2,TRBV5-1,CASSRSGQGRTGELFF
TRBJ1-1,TRBV5-6,CASSFAGTGNTEAFF
TRBJ2-1,TRBV11-2,CASSSTPGAAHEQFF
TRBJ1-4,TRBV2,CASRSHGGSEKLFF
TRBJ2-5,TRBV4-1,CASSHNPSGGVQETQYF
TRBJ1-5,TRBV11-2,CASSPGENQPQHF
TRBJ2-2,TRBV7-3,CASSLRGLAGPTGELFF
TRBJ2-7,TRBV7-8,CASSSRGGQSSYEQYF
TRBJ2-2,TRBV9,CASSVGVTSKFGRSGELFF
TRBJ2-1,TRBV7-2,CASMAGGGSNEQFF
TRBJ2-7,TRBV19,CASSFGTGSYEQYF
TRBJ1-1,TRBV19,CATQGFWDTEAFF
TRBJ1-4,TRBV18,CASSLSNSEKLFF
TRBJ1-2,TRBV9,CASSVDAGPRPYGYTF
TRBJ1-6,TRBV28,CASSAHDSNSPLHF
TRBJ2-2,TRBV29-1,CSVLRVRTGELFF
TRBJ2-7,TRBV4-1,CASSQDRWDEQYF
TRBJ2-5,TRBV4-1,CASSRGLAGAGTQYF
TRBJ2-1,TRBV7-9,CASSLAVPGLPVEQFF
TRBJ2-1,TRBV11-2,CASSSEGLAGYNEQFF
TRBJ2-3,TRBV20-1,CSGAGTDTQYF
TRBJ1-5,TRBV23-1,CASSCRDRGNSNQPQHF
TRBJ2-7,TRBV5-1,CASSLEPGSYEQYF
TRBJ1-4,TRBV4-2,CASSPATGHWEVANEKLFF
TRBJ1-5,TRBV5-6,CASSLGQVGLSNQPQHF
TRBJ2-7,TRBV11-3,CASSLEGGAGYEQYF
TRBJ1-3,TRBV28,CASSPGLYSGNTIYF
TRBJ1-1,TRBV5-4,CASSAQGLETEAFF
TRBJ2-2,TRBV6-1,CASTQERNTGELFF
TRBJ2-2,TRBV11-2,CASSLTSTITGELFF
TRBJ1-2,TRBV5-1,CASSRDRDYGYTF
TRBJ1-1,TRBV7-2,CASSSPAGMNTEAFF
TRBJ2-3,TRBV9,CASSPGGPGTDTQYF
TRBJ2-7,TRBV7-9,CASSLRGQQGGPYEQYF
TRBJ2-1,TRBV19,CASSMGTGINEQFF
TRBJ2-4,TRBV5-5,CASSLPGQDLNIQYF